A selection of T cell receptor beta chains follows, all from one sample in a study of T cells after yellow fever vaccination. TCRdb processed the 5' RACE reads anew with MiXCR; each CDR3 protein has one entry. The sample has 45,000 to 65,000 distinct CDR3 sequences, 6.6% seen once. The sample consisted of CD8+ T cells not binding an NS4B(214-222) dextramer, sorted from PBMCs, taken 45 days after the first yellow fever vaccination. These receptors all come from a young man who received the YFV17D yellow fever vaccine. Each CDR3 is given with its conserved first and last residue. The order of the fields is clone size, J gene, D gene, V gene, CDR3 DNA, CDR3 protein. The D gene is left open where the match is weak. Part of the rows lack a size; the others show once, few, many or a class for expanded clones.

clone_size: NA; j_call: TRBJ2-1; d_call: NA; v_call: TRBV12-3/TRBV12-4; cdr3_nt: TGTGCCAGCAGTGACGATGGGGATCAGTTCTTC; cdr3_aa: CASSDDGDQFF
clone_size: many; j_call: TRBJ1-4; d_call: TRBD1; v_call: TRBV5-1; cdr3_nt: TGCGCCAGCAGCTGGTACGGACAGGGGGATGAAAAACTGTTTTTT; cdr3_aa: CASSWYGQGDEKLFF
clone_size: few; j_call: TRBJ1-2; d_call: NA; v_call: TRBV9; cdr3_nt: TGTGCCAGCAGCGAACGAGGGAGCTACACCTTC; cdr3_aa: CASSERGSYTF
clone_size: few; j_call: TRBJ2-1; d_call: NA; v_call: TRBV4-1; cdr3_nt: TGCGCCAGCAGCCATCAGGGCCTCACCGGTTTGGGTGAGCAGTTCTTC; cdr3_aa: CASSHQGLTGLGEQFF
clone_size: NA; j_call: TRBJ2-6; d_call: NA; v_call: TRBV20-1; cdr3_nt: TGCAGTGCCGAGGCATTAGGACTAACCTCCCTAGGTGGGGCCAACGTCCTGACTTTC; cdr3_aa: CSAEALGLTSLGGANVLTF
clone_size: many; j_call: TRBJ2-1; d_call: TRBD2; v_call: TRBV7-7; cdr3_nt: TGTGCCAGCAGCCCAGAGGTAGCGGGGGCCCCTGAGCAGTTCTTC; cdr3_aa: CASSPEVAGAPEQFF
clone_size: many; j_call: TRBJ2-2; d_call: NA; v_call: TRBV7-2; cdr3_nt: TGTGCCAGCAGGGGTGGGGCAGAGAGGGGGGAGCTGTTTTTT; cdr3_aa: CASRGGAERGELFF
clone_size: few; j_call: TRBJ2-1; d_call: NA; v_call: TRBV10-3; cdr3_nt: TGTGCCACCCTGCCCGGGACCGCGAATGAGCAGTTCTTC; cdr3_aa: CATLPGTANEQFF
clone_size: many; j_call: TRBJ2-4; d_call: TRBD1; v_call: TRBV6-5; cdr3_nt: TGTGCCAGCAGTTACTCACCGGGACAGGGTAACATTCAGTACTTC; cdr3_aa: CASSYSPGQGNIQYF
clone_size: few; j_call: TRBJ2-2; d_call: NA; v_call: TRBV4-3; cdr3_nt: TGCGCCAGCAGCCAGGAGGGTCGGGGATTGGCCGGGGAGCTGTTTTTT; cdr3_aa: CASSQEGRGLAGELFF
clone_size: many; j_call: TRBJ1-1; d_call: NA; v_call: TRBV30; cdr3_nt: TGTGCCTGGAGTGGCGAGGGGTACACTGAAGCTTTCTTT; cdr3_aa: CAWSGEGYTEAFF
clone_size: few; j_call: TRBJ2-7; d_call: NA; v_call: TRBV7-9; cdr3_nt: TGTGCCAGCAGCTTTTCTGACGAGCAGTACTTC; cdr3_aa: CASSFSDEQYF
clone_size: many; j_call: TRBJ2-7; d_call: NA; v_call: TRBV20-1; cdr3_nt: TGCAGTGCTAGAGATCTTGAAACCTCCTACGAGCAGTACTTC; cdr3_aa: CSARDLETSYEQYF
clone_size: NA; j_call: TRBJ2-3; d_call: TRBD2; v_call: TRBV6-5; cdr3_nt: TGTGCCAGCAGTTACTCGCCTAGCGGGGACACAGATACGCAGTATTTT; cdr3_aa: CASSYSPSGDTDTQYF
clone_size: NA; j_call: TRBJ2-1; d_call: NA; v_call: TRBV9; cdr3_nt: TGTGCCAGCAGCGCCGGGACCAGATACAATGAGCAGTTCTTC; cdr3_aa: CASSAGTRYNEQFF
clone_size: few; j_call: TRBJ2-7; d_call: TRBD2; v_call: TRBV2; cdr3_nt: TGTGCCAGCGAACATCTAGCGGGGGCAAGCTCCTACGAGCAGTACTTC; cdr3_aa: CASEHLAGASSYEQYF
clone_size: few; j_call: TRBJ2-3; d_call: TRBD1; v_call: TRBV11-2; cdr3_nt: TGTGCCAGCAGCCCCCGTAGTGACAGGGGCACAGATACGCAGTATTTT; cdr3_aa: CASSPRSDRGTDTQYF
clone_size: few; j_call: TRBJ1-2; d_call: NA; v_call: TRBV20-1; cdr3_nt: TGCAGTGCTATCCAAAGGACTGCCTATGGCTACACCTTC; cdr3_aa: CSAIQRTAYGYTF
clone_size: NA; j_call: TRBJ1-5; d_call: NA; v_call: TRBV24-1; cdr3_nt: TGTGCCACCAGTGATACCCCCCACGGGAGCAATCAGCCCCAGCATTTT; cdr3_aa: CATSDTPHGSNQPQHF
clone_size: NA; j_call: TRBJ1-2; d_call: TRBD1; v_call: TRBV5-5; cdr3_nt: TGTGCCAGCAGCTTGCGGGGGACAGGGGCCAACTATGGCTACACCTTC; cdr3_aa: CASSLRGTGANYGYTF
clone_size: few; j_call: TRBJ1-2; d_call: TRBD1; v_call: TRBV27; cdr3_nt: TGTGCCAGCAGTTTACTCCCGACAGGGGCTGGCTACACCTTC; cdr3_aa: CASSLLPTGAGYTF
clone_size: few; j_call: TRBJ2-3; d_call: NA; v_call: TRBV30; cdr3_nt: TGTGCCTGGAGTGGATCCCCAGATACGCAGTATTTT; cdr3_aa: CAWSGSPDTQYF